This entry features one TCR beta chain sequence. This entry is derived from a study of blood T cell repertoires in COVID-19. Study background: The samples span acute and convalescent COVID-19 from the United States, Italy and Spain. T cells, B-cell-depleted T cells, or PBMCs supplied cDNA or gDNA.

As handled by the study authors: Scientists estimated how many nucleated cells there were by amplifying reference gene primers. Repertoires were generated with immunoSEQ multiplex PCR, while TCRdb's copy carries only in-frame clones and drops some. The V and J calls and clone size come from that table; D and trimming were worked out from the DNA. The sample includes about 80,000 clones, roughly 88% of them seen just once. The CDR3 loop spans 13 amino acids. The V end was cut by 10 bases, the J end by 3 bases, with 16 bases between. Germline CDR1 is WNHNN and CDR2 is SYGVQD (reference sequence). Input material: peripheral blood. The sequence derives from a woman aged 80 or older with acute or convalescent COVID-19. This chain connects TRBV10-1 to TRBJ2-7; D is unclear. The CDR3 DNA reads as TGCGCCACCCCTCCGGCGGAATTCTACGAGCAGTACTTC. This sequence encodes CATPPAEFYEQYF.